This T cell receptor beta chain comes out of a study of blood T cell repertoires in COVID-19. Study summary: The study drew acute and convalescent COVID-19 samples from the United States, Italy and Spain. PBMCs, B-cell-depleted T cells, or T cells provided the cDNA or gDNA that made up the material.

In the authors' workflow: Estimation of nucleated cell counts relied on the amplification of reference gene primers. Assay used: immunoSEQ multiplex PCR; TCRdb lists only in-frame clones, some missing. The V and J calls and clone size were taken over from that table, and D and trimming were inferred from the DNA. In the table there are about 220,000 clones, 84% of which are singletons. The sample holds one count of this clone. The sample has other DNA sequences that encode this CDR3 too. V was trimmed by 1 base and J by 0 bases, leaving 4 bases between them. The CDR3 has 14 amino acids. Per the germline V gene, CDR1 is MDHEN and CDR2 is SYDVKM.

The V and J genes are TRBV28 and TRBJ1-3; D unclear. Sequenced material: peripheral blood. The source is a man between 25 and 39 years old with active or convalescent COVID-19. CDR3 coding DNA: TGTGCCAGCAGTTTATTTAGCTCTGGAAACACCATATATTTT. Its translation: CASSLFSSGNTIYF.